The 10 T cell receptor beta chains reported below all come from one sample, sequenced in a study of blood T cell repertoires in COVID-19. Sequencing was performed with immunoSEQ multiplex PCR; in TCRdb, only in-frame clones are kept and a portion is missing. The sample includes 90,000 to 150,000 clones, more than 75% of them seen just once. The sequenced sample was peripheral blood. Source of these receptors: a man in his 60s with acute or convalescent COVID-19.

The chain couples TRBV3-1 (or the pseudogene TRBV3-2) to TRBJ2-7, with 12 positions matching TRBD2. The CDR3 runs to 14 residues. V shed 3 bases, J shed 7 bases, and the junction held 4 bases outside the gene matches. Germline CDR1 and CDR2: LGHDT and YNNKEL (reference sequence). The CDR3 reads CASSQDGLAGEQYF. DNA of the CDR3: TGTGCCAGCAGCCAGGACGGACTAGCGGGGGAGCAGTACTTC.

J is TRBJ1-1 and V is TRBV28; unclear D gene. The germline V gene has CDR1 MDHEN and CDR2 SYDVKM. The CDR3 sequence is 11 residues long. Trimming shortened V by 6 bases and J by 10 bases, and 12 bases separated the two germline ends. Here the CDR3 DNA reads TGTGCCAGCAGCCCCTTAGAGGGAGCTTTCTTT. It codes for CASSPLEGAFF.

The J gene is TRBJ2-7, the V gene TRBV7-9; 10 bases are shared with TRBD2. Germline V gives CDR1 SEHNR, CDR2 FQNEAQ (reference sequence). The CDR3 consists of 14 residues. J lost 6 bases, V lost 4 bases, and 6 bases had no gene match. The CDR3 loop reads CASSSSGRVSEQYF. The DNA of the CDR3 is TGTGCCAGCAGCTCAAGCGGGAGGGTTTCCGAGCAGTACTTC.

The chain recombines TRBV2 with TRBJ2-3; D gene unclear. Trimming took off 8 bases at V and 3 bases at J, with 15 bases between the two ends. Looked up from germline, CDR1 is SNHLY and CDR2 is FYNNEI. This CDR3 region has 14 residues. The CDR3 reads CASRVAFATDTQYF. The CDR3 nucleotides read TGTGCCAGCCGAGTAGCCTTTGCGACAGATACGCAGTATTTT.

This clone has only one observation. The chain employs TRBV28 and TRBJ2-7, with D uncertain. The V gene's germline CDR1 is MDHEN and CDR2 SYDVKM. The V and J ends lost 5 bases and 6 bases respectively, with 8 bases between them. The CDR3 consists of 11 residues. DNA for the CDR3: TGTGCCAGCAGTCGTATCGGCGAGCAGTACTTC. As protein: CASSRIGEQYF. Together with reference TRBV28 and TRBJ2-7, the CDR3 gives the full variable domain: DVKVTQSSRYLVKRTGEKVFLECVQDMDHENMFWYRQDPGLGLRLIYFSYDVKMKEKGDIPEGYSVSREKKERFSLILESASTNQTSMYLCASSRIGEQYFGPGTRLTVT.

V and J are TRBV19 and TRBJ2-7; 10 bases map to TRBD2. This CDR3 region has 16 residues. CDR1 and CDR2 (germline): LNHDA, SQIVND (reference sequence). Trimming took 5 bases from V and 7 from J; bases not matched to a gene: 14. CDR3 DNA sequence: TGTGCCAGTAGTCTGGGGGACACTAGCGGGACGGGAGAGCAGTACTTC. This codes for CASSLGDTSGTGEQYF.

This clone has only one observation. The gene calls are TRBV28 and TRBJ1-2; no clear D gene. V lost 6 bases and J lost 6, with 11 bases in between. The germline CDR1 and CDR2 sequences are MDHEN and SYDVKM. The CDR3 consists of 12 residues. CDR3 sequence: CASSLDGDGYTF. The CDR3 DNA reads as TGTGCCAGCAGCCTAGATGGTGATGGCTACACCTTC.

The chain carries TRBV5-1 and TRBJ2-2; D gene uncertain. The CDR3 runs to 14 residues. V was pared by 5 bases and J by 1 base, with 9 bases between. Germline values: CDR1 SGHRS, CDR2 YFSETQ. CDR3 sequence (DNA): TGCGCCAGCAGGGGTGCGGTGAACACCGGGGAGCTGTTTTTT. Its protein is CASRGAVNTGELFF.

The CDR3 spells CASSTQTGGGEETQYF. In DNA form, the CDR3 reads TGTGCCAGCAGCACCCAAACAGGGGGTGGAGAAGAGACCCAGTACTTC. V and J are TRBV7-3 and TRBJ2-5; 8 bases agree with TRBD1. There are 16 residues in the CDR3. Germline CDR1 reads SGHTA; CDR2 reads FQGTGA. Trimming took 5 bases from V and 3 from J; bases not matched to a gene: 11.

This clone was picked up one time. The CDR3 coding sequence is TGTGCCAGCAGCCAACGGGACAGGGGTGGCAATCAGCCCCAGCATTTT. Translating gives CASSQRDRGGNQPQHF. This sequence joins TRBV3-1 (or the pseudogene TRBV3-2) and TRBJ1-5; 10 positions match TRBD1. V was clipped by 2 bases and J by 2 bases; unmatched bases: 3. This CDR3 has 16 residues. Germline V gene data show CDR1 as LGHDT and CDR2 as YNNKEL (reference sequence).